The rows below give T cell receptor beta chains drawn from one sample of a study of OX40 agonist ivuxolimab in advanced cancers. Method: immunoSEQ multiplex PCR; TCRdb's copy keeps in-frame clones and lacks some. The repertoire has about 78,000 clones, around 86% of them found once; the top ten carry 0.2% to 0.3%. This sample comprised CD4+ or CD8+ T cells sorted from blood, obtained in a trial of the OX40 agonist ivuxolimab. These receptors were obtained from an adult with an advanced solid tumor such as melanoma, head and neck, liver or kidney cancer. CDR3s include the opening cysteine and the closing phenylalanine or tryptophan. The order of the fields is CDR3 DNA, CDR3 protein, V gene, clone size, D gene, J gene. A D gene is named only where the DNA matches it firmly. Expanded clones are given a class, and other clones once, few, many or no size at all.

TGTGCCAGCACCCCAGAGGGGGGCCGCTACGAGCAGTACTTC CASTPEGGRYEQYF TRBV5-8 NA NA TRBJ2-7
TGTGCCAGCAGCCCAACTAGTTTCGATGAGCAGTTCTTC CASSPTSFDEQFF TRBV5-4 NA NA TRBJ2-1
TGTGCCAGCAGCCGACGCGGGTCTTCGGGCACCGGGGAGCTGTTTTTT CASSRRGSSGTGELFF TRBV11-2 NA NA TRBJ2-2
TGTGCCAGCAGCCCCTCTGGCAGCTCCTACGAGCAGTACTTC CASSPSGSSYEQYF TRBV7-2 NA NA TRBJ2-7
TGTGCCAGCAGTCGGGGGGCCCAAGAGACCCAGTACTTC CASSRGAQETQYF TRBV6-4 NA NA TRBJ2-5
TGTGCCAGCAGCGACCGGAATTCTGAAAAACTGTTTTTT CASSDRNSEKLFF TRBV5-6 NA NA TRBJ1-4
TGTGCCAGCAGCCCCCGACTAGCGGGAGGGGGAGATACGCAGTATTTT CASSPRLAGGGDTQYF TRBV7-6 NA TRBD2 TRBJ2-3
TGTGCCAGTAGTATTAGCGGGAGGGCCCGGGGATACTACTACAATGAGCAGTTCTTC CASSISGRARGYYYNEQFF TRBV19 NA TRBD2 TRBJ2-1
TGTGCCAGCAGCCGACGTGGCTGGGCAGAGAGGGACACTGAAGCTTTCTTT CASSRRGWAERDTEAFF TRBV28 once NA TRBJ1-1
TGTGCCAGCAGCTTAGTTAACGGGCCAGGGGCCGAGCAGTACTTC CASSLVNGPGAEQYF TRBV11-2 NA NA TRBJ2-7
TGTGCCAGCAGCTCCTACTTGGGATACGAGCAGTACTTC CASSSYLGYEQYF TRBV7-3 NA NA TRBJ2-7
TGTGCCAGCAGTGACGACAGGCTCTTAGCTGAAGCTTTCTTT CASSDDRLLAEAFF TRBV6-1 NA NA TRBJ1-1
TGTGCCAGCAGACCCACTAGCGGGAACACAGATACGCAGTATTTT CASRPTSGNTDTQYF TRBV27 NA TRBD2 TRBJ2-3
TGCGCCAGCAGCGGAGGGACAGCCTCTGGAAACACCATATATTTT CASSGGTASGNTIYF TRBV5-1 NA TRBD1 TRBJ1-3
TGTGCCAGCAGCAACTTTGATACTCCCTACGAGCAGTACTTC CASSNFDTPYEQYF TRBV21-1 NA NA TRBJ2-7
TGCGCCAGCAGCCTAAGAGGAGCCGGGAAGAACACCGGGGAGCTGTTTTTT CASSLRGAGKNTGELFF TRBV4-1 NA NA TRBJ2-2
TGTGCCAGTAGTATCTCGACAGGGCGGAACACTGAAGCTTTCTTT CASSISTGRNTEAFF TRBV19 NA TRBD1 TRBJ1-1
TGTGCCAGCAGTTTAAGCGTGGGACTAGCGAGAACCTACGAGCAGTACTTC CASSLSVGLARTYEQYF TRBV27 once TRBD2 TRBJ2-7
TGTGCCAGCAGTTTATATGGCCGACTGGACACCGGGGAGCTGTTTTTT CASSLYGRLDTGELFF TRBV28 NA NA TRBJ2-2
TGTGCCAGCTCGAGGAAATCCTCCTACAATGAGCAGTTCTTC CASSRKSSYNEQFF TRBV6-5 NA NA TRBJ2-1
TGTGCCAGCAGTCCACCCCGACTAGTCGGGGGGTCCTACGAGCAGTACTTC CASSPPRLVGGSYEQYF TRBV28 NA TRBD2 TRBJ2-7
TGTGCCAGCAGCTTTGGGATAGGGGGAAGGTATGGCTACACCTTC CASSFGIGGRYGYTF TRBV7-2 NA NA TRBJ1-2
TGTGCCAGCTCACCAGGTTTACACGAGCAGTACTTC CASSPGLHEQYF TRBV18 NA NA TRBJ2-7
TGTGCCAGCTCACCCTTGGCCGTTTCGATAAGCAATCAGCCCCAGCATTTT CASSPLAVSISNQPQHF TRBV18 NA NA TRBJ1-5
TGTGCCAGCATCCAAGACAGGGGTGGCACAGATACGCAGTATTTT CASIQDRGGTDTQYF TRBV7-9 NA TRBD1 TRBJ2-3
TGTGCCAGCAGCCCAACCGACGGCTACAATGAGCAGTTCTTC CASSPTDGYNEQFF TRBV11-3 NA NA TRBJ2-1
TGTGCCAGCGGTGGACAGGCCAGCTACGAGCAGTACTTC CASGGQASYEQYF TRBV6-6 NA TRBD1 TRBJ2-7
TGTGCCAGCAGCGCCGGACTAGCGGAACTCATTAGCACAGATACGCAGTATTTT CASSAGLAELISTDTQYF TRBV11-2 NA TRBD2 TRBJ2-3
TGTGCCAGCAGTGAAGTGGTCAATGAGCAGTTCTTC CASSEVVNEQFF TRBV28 NA NA TRBJ2-1
TGTGCCAGCAGCTTAGAAGGGGGGACTAGAGTCCGAGATACGCAGTATTTT CASSLEGGTRVRDTQYF TRBV7-8 NA TRBD2 TRBJ2-3
TGTGCCAGCAGTTTTTTATTAGCGAAACCGTTCTTC CASSFLLAKPFF TRBV28 NA NA TRBJ2-1
TGTGCCAGCAGCTTGTCTAGCGGGAGCTCCTACGAGCAGTACTTC CASSLSSGSSYEQYF TRBV9 NA TRBD2 TRBJ2-7
TGCGCCAGCAGGTGGGACAGTACCTCAACTAATGAAAAACTGTTTTTT CASRWDSTSTNEKLFF TRBV4-1 NA TRBD1 TRBJ1-4
TGTGCCAGCAGCTTAACCCCTAGCGGGAGGTTGGGTGAGCAGTTCTTC CASSLTPSGRLGEQFF TRBV11-2 once TRBD2 TRBJ2-1
TGTGCCAGCAGCCAGGGACAGGGCCCCTATGGCTACACCTTC CASSQGQGPYGYTF TRBV7-2 NA TRBD1 TRBJ1-2
TGTGCCAGCAAATTTACTAGCGGGAGCAATGAGCAGTTCTTC CASKFTSGSNEQFF TRBV6-5 NA TRBD2 TRBJ2-1
TGTGCCAGTAGTATTAGGGATGAGCAGTTCTTC CASSIRDEQFF TRBV19 NA NA TRBJ2-1
TGTGTCAGAAGCTTACCGTGTAAGCGGGAGGTGAGCATTCAGTACTTC CVRSLPCKREVSIQYF TRBV7-5 NA NA TRBJ2-4
TGTGCCTTCCGGATGGGGTTTCGGGGGTCAGATAGCAATCAGCCCCAGCATTTT CAFRMGFRGSDSNQPQHF TRBV30 once NA TRBJ1-5
TGTGCCAGCAGCTGGGACCGGGGGTCCCGCGGAGATACGCAGTATTTT CASSWDRGSRGDTQYF TRBV11-3 NA NA TRBJ2-3
TGCACCAGCAGCCAAAGGGGTTTTGGTCTCTCCTACGAGCAGTACTTC CTSSQRGFGLSYEQYF TRBV1 NA NA TRBJ2-7
TGTGCCAGCGGGGGACGTTTGAACACTGAAGCTTTCTTT CASGGRLNTEAFF TRBV7-9 few NA TRBJ1-1
TGTGCCAGCCACCGACTAGCGGGAGACTACGAGCAGTACTTC CASHRLAGDYEQYF TRBV6-4 NA TRBD2 TRBJ2-7
TGTGCCAGCAGCCCACTGGACAGGGACTATGGCTACACCTTC CASSPLDRDYGYTF TRBV11-2 NA TRBD1 TRBJ1-2
TGTGCCAGCCATTCGAGGACCTACGAGCAGTACTTC CASHSRTYEQYF TRBV28 NA NA TRBJ2-7
TGTGCCAGCAGGGGGTTGGACAGGGGTTACGAGCAGTACTTC CASRGLDRGYEQYF TRBV6-5 NA TRBD1 TRBJ2-7